This T cell receptor beta chain was observed in a study of blood T cell repertoires in COVID-19. Study background: Samples came from the United States, Italy and Spain, spanning acute and convalescent COVID-19. The cDNA or gDNA used as material had been derived from T cells, B-cell-depleted T cells, or PBMCs.

Per the original data handling: How many nucleated cells were present was estimated from reference gene primer amplification. Some clones are missing from TCRdb's copy, which holds only in-frame ones; the method was immunoSEQ multiplex PCR. V, J and clone size are those of that table, while D and trimming were read from the DNA. The profile shows about 89,000 clones, approximately 75% of them singletons. To note about this clone: At one of its ends the junction is not consistent with the germline gene, which may arise from a read error. At the DNA level, this CDR3 is encoded by other sequences in the same sample as well.

The sequence was collected from a woman aged 80 or over with acute or convalescent COVID-19. The specimen sequenced was peripheral blood.

CDR3 region: CASSVEAGGPASGELFF. CDR3 bases: TGCGCCAGCAGCGTCGAGGCGGGGGGGCCGGCATCCGGGGAGCTGTTTTTT. The chain is built from TRBV9 and TRBJ2-2, with TRBD2 identical over 9 bases. Germline V gene sequence: CDR1 SGDLS, CDR2 YYNGEE. The CDR3 is made up of 17 amino acids.